This TCR beta chain was identified during a study of blood T cells in healthy people across ages. The germline V gene has CDR1 SQVTM and CDR2 ANQGSEA. CDR3 length: 13 amino acids. The V end lost 6 bases, the J end lost 11 bases, and 22 bases lay between the germline ends. This clonotype was found once. Using a J-beta primer mix together with a sample-barcoded 5' primer, a second PCR was run for roughly 7 to 11 cycles. TCRdb called the 5' RACE reads again in MiXCR, with one record for every CDR3 protein. This sample has over a million distinct CDR3 sequences, with more than 35% found just once. V and J are TRBV29-1 and TRBJ2-5; maybe TRBD2 (7 bases). The source is a woman aged 55-70 years in good health. Sequenced material: blood. This chain's CDR3 is CSVGGGAIRGQYF. As DNA, the CDR3 is TGCAGCGTAGGGGGAGGGGCGATTAGGGGGCAGTACTTC.